The clone carrying this TCR beta chain was observed at least ten times. With 0 bases clipped from V and 3 bases from J, the junction kept 5 bases outside the gene matches. CDR3 length: 15 residues. From germline, CDR1 is SGHKS and CDR2 YYEKEE (reference sequence). This sample was included in a study of T cells in Graves' hyperthyroidism and ophthalmopathy. The wider study: The initial diagnosis was the point when peripheral blood was collected, ahead of any treatment.

The TCR beta CDR3 regions underwent amplification using RNA transcripts as the source. A first-round RT-PCR of the TCR CDR3 used the HTBI primer set. TCRdb recomputed calls from the multiplex PCR reads with MiXCR, one row per CDR3 protein. The sample has about 600,000 distinct CDR3 sequences; roughly 15% are singletons. Each diagnosis was grounded in clinical symptoms, serum thyroxine and TRAb, thyroid ultrasound, and orbital computed tomography. The source is a woman aged 35 to 49 with Graves' ophthalmopathy. Sequencing used blood. This chain connects TRBV5-5 to TRBJ2-5; 7 bases map to TRBD1. The DNA of the CDR3 is TGTGCCAGCAGCTTGGTTGGGACAGCTAAAGAGACCCAGTACTTC. Its translation is CASSLVGTAKETQYF.